Listed below are T cell receptor beta chains from one sample, sequenced in a study of blood T cell repertoires in COVID-19. Profiling relied on immunoSEQ multiplex PCR, and the TCRdb table lists in-frame clones only, not all of them. Found here are about 150,000 clones, about 90% of them singletons; the top ten hold roughly 0.54%. Sequencing was done on a sample of peripheral blood. These receptors all stem from a man aged 50 to 59 with acute or convalescent COVID-19. Each CDR3 is given with its conserved first and last residue. Each record gives: CDR3 protein, CDR3 DNA, V gene, J gene, D gene, clone size. D genes are given only for firm matches. Size tells how often a clone was seen (once, few, many) or the class of an expanded clone, and some rows leave it out.

CASSLDTSGANVLTF	TGTGCCAGCAGTTTAGACACATCTGGGGCCAACGTCCTGACTTTC	TRBV28	TRBJ2-6	NA	NA
CASSQGTGSGELFF	TGTGCCAGCAGCCAAGGAACAGGATCCGGGGAGCTGTTTTTT	TRBV3-1/TRBV3-2	TRBJ2-2	NA	NA
CASSQTGLRTIYF	TGCGCCAGCAGCCAAACAGGGTTGCGAACCATATATTTT	TRBV4-1	TRBJ1-3	NA	NA
CASSFRQGQLVNEKLFF	TGTGCCAGCAGTTTTAGGCAGGGGCAATTAGTTAATGAAAAACTGTTTTTT	TRBV28	TRBJ1-4	NA	NA
CASHTIMGRDYGYTF	TGTGCCAGTCACACGATTATGGGCAGAGACTATGGCTACACCTTC	TRBV19	TRBJ1-2	NA	NA
CASSFPAGNTEAFF	TGCGCCAGCAGCTTCCCGGCAGGGAACACTGAAGCTTTCTTT	TRBV5-1	TRBJ1-1	NA	NA
CASSTLAGLYNEQFF	TGTGCCAGCAGCACTCTAGCGGGACTCTACAATGAGCAGTTCTTC	TRBV11-2	TRBJ2-1	TRBD2	NA
CSVDGVSETQYF	TGCAGCGTTGACGGGGTTTCGGAGACCCAGTACTTC	TRBV29-1	TRBJ2-5	NA	NA
CASSLNINSPLHF	TGTGCCAGCAGTTTAAACATTAATTCACCCCTCCACTTT	TRBV28	TRBJ1-6	NA	NA
CASILSGGGGYTF	TGTGCCAGCATACTCAGCGGGGGCGGTGGCTACACCTTC	TRBV28	TRBJ1-2	NA	few
CASRLTSGQETQYF	TGTGCCAGCAGGCTAACTAGCGGCCAAGAGACCCAGTACTTC	TRBV3-1/TRBV3-2	TRBJ2-5	TRBD2	NA
CASSQAAGGAGSQPQHF	TGCGCCAGCAGCCAAGCTGCCGGGGGTGCCGGGAGTCAGCCCCAGCATTTT	TRBV4-1	TRBJ1-5	NA	once
CASSYQGAAFF	TGTGCCAGCAGTTATCAGGGGGCGGCTTTCTTT	TRBV6-6	TRBJ1-1	TRBD1	NA
CASRTGVPVYGYTF	TGTGCCAGCAGAACAGGGGTGCCGGTCTATGGCTACACCTTC	TRBV28	TRBJ1-2	TRBD1	NA
CASTDSGRAPGELFF	TGTGCCAGCACCGATAGCGGGAGGGCCCCCGGGGAGCTGTTTTTT	TRBV28	TRBJ2-2	TRBD2	few
CASSKGDGNQPQHF	TGTGCCAGCTCGAAGGGGGACGGAAATCAGCCCCAGCATTTT	TRBV19	TRBJ1-5	NA	NA
CASSLAFLYNEQFF	TGTGCCAGCAGCTTAGCGTTCCTCTACAATGAGCAGTTCTTC	TRBV11-2	TRBJ2-1	NA	NA
CASSRGGSTEAFF	TGTGCCAGCAGTCGGGGAGGGAGCACTGAAGCTTTCTTT	TRBV28	TRBJ1-1	NA	NA
CASSPGTSGRNEQFF	TGCGCCAGCAGCCCCGGGACTAGCGGGAGGAATGAGCAGTTCTTC	TRBV10-1	TRBJ2-1	TRBD2	NA
CASSITDRPTGYTF	TGTGCCAGTAGTATAACAGACAGACCCACGGGCTACACCTTC	TRBV19	TRBJ1-2	NA	NA
CASDSRANNEQFF	TGTGCCAGCGACTCGCGGGCCAACAATGAGCAGTTCTTC	TRBV2	TRBJ2-1	NA	NA
CASSLDGFSPLHF	TGTGCCAGCAGCTTAGACGGGTTTTCACCCCTCCACTTT	TRBV7-9	TRBJ1-6	NA	NA
CASSPGQGWGQETQYF	TGTGCCAGCAGCCCGGGACAGGGATGGGGCCAAGAGACCCAGTACTTC	TRBV9	TRBJ2-5	TRBD1	NA
CASSLYPVIRGTSEKLFF	TGTGCCAGCAGTCTATACCCCGTTATCAGGGGGACTAGTGAAAAACTGTTTTTT	TRBV27	TRBJ1-4	TRBD1	NA
CASSSNSGANVLTF	TGTGCCAGCAGTTCCAACTCTGGGGCCAACGTCCTGACTTTC	TRBV27	TRBJ2-6	NA	NA
CASSVTRVGNSPLHF	TGTGCCAGCAGCGTTACCAGGGTTGGGAATTCACCCCTCCACTTT	TRBV7-2	TRBJ1-6	NA	NA
CASRPDRQGAWAFF	TGTGCCAGCAGGCCCGACCGACAGGGGGCGTGGGCTTTCTTT	TRBV28	TRBJ1-1	TRBD1	NA
CASSQDPLTGTGELFF	TGCGCCAGCAGCCAAGATCCCCTCACGGGCACCGGGGAGCTGTTTTTT	TRBV4-3	TRBJ2-2	NA	once
CASSPAGLSTDTQYF	TGTGCCAGCTCACCGGCAGGGTTAAGCACAGATACGCAGTATTTT	TRBV18	TRBJ2-3	NA	NA
CASSRQGPGQPQHF	TGTGCCAGCTCCCGACAGGGCCCGGGGCAGCCCCAGCATTTT	TRBV2	TRBJ1-5	TRBD1	NA
CASSFRGQIEAFF	TGTGCCAGCAGTTTTCGAGGACAGATTGAAGCTTTCTTT	TRBV6-2/TRBV6-3	TRBJ1-1	NA	once
CASSVEGGTDTQYF	TGTGCCAGCAGTGTAGAGGGAGGCACAGATACGCAGTATTTT	TRBV2	TRBJ2-3	NA	few